One sample yielded the 30 T cell receptor beta chains listed below, sequenced in a study of blood T cell repertoires in COVID-19. Produced via immunoSEQ multiplex PCR; TCRdb's table is partial and in-frame only. The sample comprises about 280,000 clones, about nine tenths of which are singletons, and roughly 2.3% rests with the top ten. The sequenced sample consisted of peripheral blood. Receptors were obtained from a man between 50 and 59 years old with acute or convalescent COVID-19.

Comments on this clone: Other nucleotide sequences in the sample specify the same CDR3. In DNA, the CDR3 is TGTGCCTGGAGTGTACAGGGTTTTGGCTACACCTTC. Amino acid sequence: CAWSVQGFGYTF. This sequence joins TRBV30 and TRBJ1-2; the D gene is possibly TRBD1 (6 bases). CDR1 is GTSNPN, CDR2 SVGIG, per germline (reference sequence). The CDR3 sequence is 12 residues long. V shed 0 bases and J shed 7 bases, with 9 bases lying between them.

The genes are TRBV10-1 and TRBJ2-3; the D gene is possibly TRBD2 (5 bases). CDR3 length equals 11 residues. CDR1 is WNHNN and CDR2 is SYGVQD in the germline V gene (reference sequence). V lost 4 bases to trimming and J lost 6 bases, with 5 bases between them. CDR3 region: CASSAGDTQYF. CDR3 in DNA: TGCGCCAGCAGTGCGGGGGATACGCAGTATTTT.

The chain links TRBV7-2 to TRBJ2-7; 7 positions match TRBD1. This CDR3 region has 16 residues. Per the germline V gene, CDR1 is SGHTA and CDR2 is FQGNSA. V was clipped by 1 base and J by 3 bases; unmatched bases: 9. CDR3 nucleotides: TGTGCCAGCAGCTTAGGGGTAGGCAGGGGGATCTACGAGCAGTACTTC. Translation gives CASSLGVGRGIYEQYF. The whole variable domain, remainder taken from reference TRBV7-2 and TRBJ2-7, is GAGVSQSPSNKVTEKGKDVELRCDPISGHTALYWYRQSLGQGLEFLIYFQGNSAPDKSGLPSDRFSAERTGGSVSTLTIQRTQQEDSAVYLCASSLGVGRGIYEQYFGPGTRLTVT.

The J gene is TRBJ1-2, the V gene TRBV7-3; 7 positions match TRBD1. The germline gives CDR1 SGHTA, CDR2 FQGTGA. The ends lost 5 bases at V and 8 bases at J; junction bases unmatched: 8. The CDR3 sequence is 13 residues long. The CDR3 is CASSQQGIEGYTF. The DNA of the CDR3 is TGTGCCAGCAGCCAACAGGGGATCGAGGGCTACACCTTC.

This chain joins TRBV10-1 and TRBJ1-4; no reliable D call. Germline loops: CDR1 WNHNN, CDR2 SYGVQD (reference sequence). Trimming took 0 bases from V and 5 from J, leaving 7 bases between them. The length of the CDR3 is 14 residues. This CDR3 is CASSESGYNEKLFF. CDR3 nucleotides: TGCGCCAGCAGTGAGTCGGGCTACAATGAAAAACTGTTTTTT.

The gene calls are TRBV18 and TRBJ1-6; D might be TRBD1 (5 bases). This CDR3 has 14 amino acids. The V gene lost 0 bases and the J gene lost 8 bases, with 8 bases spanning the gap. In germline, CDR1 is KGHSH, CDR2 LQKENI. The CDR3 protein is CASSPPEGDSPLHF. DNA for the CDR3: TGTGCCAGCTCACCACCGGAAGGGGATTCACCCCTCCACTTT.

The V call is TRBV5-1, the J call TRBJ2-3; TRBD2 might be the D (5 bases). Trimming left V 4 bases short and J 3 bases short, with 21 bases between. The CDR3 extends over 17 amino acids. Germline CDR1 is SGHRS and CDR2 is YFSETQ. This CDR3 is CASSRGLALRITDTQYF. The CDR3 DNA reads TGCGCCAGCAGCCGCGGGCTAGCTCTAAGAATTACAGATACGCAGTATTTT.

This clone occurred a few times. The CDR3 loop reads CASSFDVGQGPEQYF. The CDR3, as DNA: TGTGCCAGCAGCTTCGATGTGGGACAGGGTCCCGAGCAGTACTTC. The J gene is TRBJ2-7, the V gene TRBV5-6; TRBD1 matches 9 bases. Germline V CDR1 and CDR2: SGHDT, YYEEEE. CDR3 length: 15 residues. Losses at the gene ends were 2 bases for V and 6 bases for J; bases not matched to a gene: 9.

The chain combines TRBV25-1 with TRBJ1-2; 9 positions agree with TRBD1. The germline V gene encodes CDR1 MGHDK and CDR2 SYGVNS. The trim removed 5 bases at V and 8 bases at J, leaving 12 bases unmatched. The CDR3 is 15 amino acids. The CDR3 nucleotides read TGTGCCAGCAGTCCCCACAGGGGGCTCTTGAACGGCTACACCTTC. Protein sequence: CASSPHRGLLNGYTF.

This rearrangement joins TRBV6-5 to TRBJ2-7, with TRBD1 as a possible D gene (6 bases). Deletions cut 0 bases from V and 3 bases from J, with 12 bases between. Germline V gene sequence: CDR1 MNHEY, CDR2 SVGAGI. CDR3 length equals 15 residues. Here the CDR3 DNA reads TGTGCCAGCAGTTACTCTTGGCAGGGGTACTACGAGCAGTACTTC. This codes for CASSYSWQGYYEQYF.

V and J are TRBV5-5 and TRBJ1-1, with D unresolved. The CDR3 has 14 residues. The ends were cut back, 1 base at V and 4 bases at J, with 11 bases in the middle. CDR1 is SGHKS and CDR2 is YYEKEE in the germline V gene (reference sequence). DNA of the CDR3: TGTGCCAGCAGCTTGCTGGGCGAGGGCACTGAAGCTTTCTTT. It codes for CASSLLGEGTEAFF.

The CDR3, as DNA: TGTGCCAGCAGCAAGGCCGTTTACGCGTTAACAGGGGGCATGAACACTGAAGCTTTCTTT. Translating it yields CASSKAVYALTGGMNTEAFF. V is TRBV21-1 and J is TRBJ1-1; the D segment call TRBD1 is taken from the table without a DNA check. TRBV21-1 is a known pseudogene. The CDR3 runs to 20 residues.

In regard to this clone: This specimen includes other DNA sequences encoding the same CDR3. The chain links TRBV6-5 to TRBJ2-3; possibly TRBD1 for D (5 bases). This CDR3 is 15 amino acids long. Germline-derived CDR1 and CDR2 are MNHEY and SVGAGI. V was shortened by 0 bases and J by 5 bases, with 12 bases between the two germline ends. CDR3: CASSYSGQGKDTQYF. CDR3 sequence (DNA): TGTGCCAGCAGTTACTCGGGGCAGGGAAAAGATACGCAGTATTTT.

This chain joins TRBV6-4 and TRBJ1-6; weak D call: TRBD1 (6 bases). The germline CDR1 and CDR2 sequences are MRHNA and SNTAGT. Trimming stripped 3 bases from V and 9 bases from J, with 12 bases between. The CDR3 consists of 14 residues. CDR3 loop: CASSEGAGGSPLHF. CDR3 coding DNA: TGTGCCAGCAGTGAGGGGGCTGGTGGTTCACCCCTCCACTTT.

The chain combines TRBV5-6 with TRBJ2-5; 10 bases line up with TRBD2. CDR1 is SGHDT, CDR2 YYEEEE, per germline. The J segment lost 5 bases and the V segment lost 0 bases, leaving 7 bases of the junction unmatched. The CDR3 contains 16 residues. CDR3 region: CASSLGPAGGLETQYF. The CDR3 nucleotides are TGTGCCAGCAGCTTGGGTCCAGCGGGGGGGCTGGAGACCCAGTACTTC.

J is TRBJ2-1 and V is TRBV4-1; no clear D. The CDR3 has 12 amino acids. The germline V and J ends were trimmed by 1 base and 9 bases, with 7 bases remaining between them. Looked up from germline, CDR1 is MGHRA and CDR2 is YSYEKL. In nucleotides, the CDR3 is TGCGCCAGCAGCCAAGGAGGAATTGAGCAGTTCTTC. Translation: CASSQGGIEQFF.

This chain uses TRBV19 with TRBJ2-7, with D possibly being TRBD1 (5 bases). The ends were cut back, 5 bases at V and 3 bases at J, with 23 bases in the middle. CDR1 and CDR2 from the germline V gene are LNHDA and SQIVND (reference sequence). This CDR3 comprises 17 residues. CDR3 region: CASSPKTDTSSLYEQYF. The CDR3 bases are TGTGCCAGTAGTCCCAAAACGGACACCTCGTCACTCTACGAGCAGTACTTC.

This chain connects TRBV2 to TRBJ1-2, with TRBD1 identical over 8 bases. The CDR3 has 14 residues. Germline CDR1 reads SNHLY; CDR2 reads FYNNEI. V dropped 7 bases and J dropped 8; count of bases not matched to a gene: 12. The CDR3, as DNA: TGTGCCAGCACAAGAGAGCAGGGGGCGGTCGGCTACACCTTC. Its protein product is CASTREQGAVGYTF.

The DNA for the CDR3 is TGTGCCACCAGCGCGACAGGGGCGTCGGAGACCCAGTACTTC. The encoded protein is CATSATGASETQYF. V gene TRBV24-1 combines with J gene TRBJ2-5; TRBD1 matches 8 bases. Germline V gene sequence: CDR1 KGHDR, CDR2 SFDVKD. V shed 7 bases, J shed 5 bases, and the junction held 8 bases outside the gene matches. The CDR3 extends over 14 amino acids.

The gene calls are TRBV7-3 and TRBJ2-7, with D unclear. Trimming shortened V by 3 bases and J by 1 base, and 10 bases separated the two germline ends. Germline V gene data show CDR1 as SGHTA and CDR2 as FQGTGA. The CDR3 spans 14 residues. The CDR3 sequence: CASSFKTGSYEQYF. The CDR3 DNA sequence: TGTGCCAGCAGCTTTAAAACCGGTTCCTACGAGCAGTACTTC.

The chain combines TRBV27 with TRBJ1-6; D is unresolved. Germline CDR1 and CDR2: MNHEY and SMNVEV (reference sequence). V was clipped by 3 bases and J by 0 bases, with 12 bases between them. There are 17 residues in the CDR3. CDR3 in DNA: TGTGCCAGCAGTTTCGAGGGATCGAGCTCCTATAATTCACCCCTCCACTTT. It codes for CASSFEGSSSYNSPLHF.

V is TRBV27 and J is TRBJ2-3, with D possibly being TRBD2 (5 bases). Germline CDR1 and CDR2: MNHEY and SMNVEV (reference sequence). V dropped 3 bases and J dropped 4 bases, with 11 bases sitting between them. This CDR3 contains 14 residues. Here the CDR3 reads CASSFLGVSDTQYF. The CDR3 nucleotides are TGTGCCAGCAGTTTCCTCGGGGTATCAGATACGCAGTATTTT.

Only a few counts were recorded for this clone. The chain uses TRBV7-9 and TRBJ1-2; 7 positions agree with TRBD1. V gave up 6 bases and J gave up 8 bases; unmatched junction bases: 15. The germline CDR1 and CDR2 sequences are SEHNR and FQNEAQ (reference sequence). CDR3 length: 15 residues. The CDR3, as DNA: TGTGCCAGCAGAGCCTCAAGGGACAGTGTAAACGGCTACACCTTC. This gives the protein CASRASRDSVNGYTF. The full variable domain, its missing parts supplied by reference TRBV7-9 and TRBJ1-2, is DTGVSQNPRHKITKRGQNVTFRCDPISEHNRLYWYRQTLGQGPEFLTYFQNEAQLEKSRLLSDRFSAERPKGSFSTLEIQRTEQGDSAMYLCASRASRDSVNGYTFGSGTRLTVV.

The rearrangement joins TRBV6-2 or TRBV6-3 to TRBJ1-2, with 11 bases fitting TRBD1. There are 16 residues in the CDR3. CDR1 is MNHEY and CDR2 is SVGEGT in the germline V gene. V shed 4 bases and J 4 bases; nucleotides not matched to a gene: 8. The CDR3 protein is CASSSGQGVLLYGYTF. CDR3 DNA sequence: TGTGCCAGCAGTTCGGGACAGGGGGTACTACTCTATGGCTACACCTTC.

The chain carries TRBV13 and TRBJ2-3; TRBD1 aligns across 7 bases. This CDR3 contains 14 residues. With V trimmed by 4 bases and J by 2 bases, 3 bases remained unmatched. Germline CDR1 and CDR2: PRHDT and FYEKMQ (reference sequence). The DNA of the CDR3 is TGTGCCAGCAGCTCGACAGGGTTCACAGATACGCAGTATTTT. Translation: CASSSTGFTDTQYF.

The chain carries TRBV7-2 and TRBJ2-7, with D possibly being TRBD2 (5 bases). CDR1 is SGHTA and CDR2 is FQGNSA in the germline V gene. The CDR3 runs to 13 residues. V dropped 3 bases and J dropped 2 bases, with 8 bases sitting between them. For the CDR3, the DNA is TGTGCCAGCAGCTTGTGGCGGGCCTACGAGCAGTACTTC. Its protein is CASSLWRAYEQYF.

This chain connects TRBV27 to TRBJ2-7; D gene ambiguous. Trimming removed 6 bases at V and 3 bases at J, with 15 bases between. CDR1 is MNHEY, CDR2 SMNVEV, per germline (reference sequence). The CDR3 spans 14 residues. CDR3 nucleotides: TGTGCCAGCAGGGCAGGCAGGTTTGGCTACGAGCAGTACTTC. Translated: CASRAGRFGYEQYF.

The CDR3 sequence is CATSRAREPGEKLFF. The CDR3 nucleotides are TGTGCCACCAGCAGAGCGAGGGAACCGGGAGAAAAACTGTTTTTT. This chain connects TRBV15 to TRBJ1-4, with D hard to call. Trimming cost V 1 base and J 8 bases, with 14 bases left between them. CDR1 and CDR2 (germline): LNHNV, YYDKDF (reference sequence). The CDR3 has 15 amino acids.

The chain is built from TRBV10-2 and TRBJ2-3, with a possible D match to TRBD2 (6 bases). This CDR3 region has 16 residues. Trimming pared 3 bases from V and 0 bases from J, leaving 13 bases between. Germline V gene sequence: CDR1 WSHSY, CDR2 SAAADI. CDR3 amino acids: CASSDLSGESTDTQYF. The CDR3 DNA sequence: TGCGCCAGCAGTGATTTATCGGGGGAGAGCACAGATACGCAGTATTTT.

The chain has TRBV30 and TRBJ1-2, with D tentatively TRBD1 (6 bases). CDR3 length equals 13 residues. CDR1 and CDR2 (germline): GTSNPN, SVGIG (reference sequence). V shed 4 bases and J shed 3 bases, with 12 bases lying between them. The CDR3 nucleotides are TGTGCCTGGATAGGGGACACCGACTATGGCTACACCTTC. Amino acids: CAWIGDTDYGYTF.